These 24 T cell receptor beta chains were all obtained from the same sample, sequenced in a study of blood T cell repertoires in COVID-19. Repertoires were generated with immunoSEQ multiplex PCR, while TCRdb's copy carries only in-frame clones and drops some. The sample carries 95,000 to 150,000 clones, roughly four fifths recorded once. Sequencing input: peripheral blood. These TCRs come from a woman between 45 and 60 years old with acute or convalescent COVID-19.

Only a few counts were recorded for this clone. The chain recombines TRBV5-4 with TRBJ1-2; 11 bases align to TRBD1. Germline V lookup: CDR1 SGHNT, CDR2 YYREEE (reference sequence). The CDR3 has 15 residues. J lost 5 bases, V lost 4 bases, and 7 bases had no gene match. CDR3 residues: CASSGGTGGPYGYTF. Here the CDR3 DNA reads TGTGCCAGCAGCGGAGGGACAGGGGGACCGTATGGCTACACCTTC.

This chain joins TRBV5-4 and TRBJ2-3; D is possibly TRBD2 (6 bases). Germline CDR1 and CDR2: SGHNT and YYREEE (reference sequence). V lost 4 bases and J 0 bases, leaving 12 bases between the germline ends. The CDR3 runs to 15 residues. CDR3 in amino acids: CASSGGTLSTDTQYF. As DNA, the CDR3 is TGTGCCAGCAGCGGCGGGACTCTGAGCACAGATACGCAGTATTTT.

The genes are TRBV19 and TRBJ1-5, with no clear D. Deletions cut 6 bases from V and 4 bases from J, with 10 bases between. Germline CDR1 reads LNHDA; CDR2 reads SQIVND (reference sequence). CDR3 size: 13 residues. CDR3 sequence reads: CASSLPTNQPQHF. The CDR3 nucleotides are TGTGCCAGTAGCCTCCCAACAAATCAGCCCCAGCATTTT.

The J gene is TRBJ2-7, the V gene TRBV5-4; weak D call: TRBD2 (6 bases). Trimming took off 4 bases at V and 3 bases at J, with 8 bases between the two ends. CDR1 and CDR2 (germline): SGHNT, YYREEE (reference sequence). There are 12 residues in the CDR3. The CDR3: CASSEDYYEQYF. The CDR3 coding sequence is TGTGCCAGCAGCGAGGACTACTACGAGCAGTACTTC.

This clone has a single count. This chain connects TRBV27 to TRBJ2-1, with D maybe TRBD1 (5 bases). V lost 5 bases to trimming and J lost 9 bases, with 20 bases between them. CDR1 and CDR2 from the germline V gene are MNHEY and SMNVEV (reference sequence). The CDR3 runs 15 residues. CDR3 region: CASSIIPGKISEQFF. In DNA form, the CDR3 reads TGTGCCAGCAGTATTATCCCAGGGAAAATCTCTGAGCAGTTCTTC.

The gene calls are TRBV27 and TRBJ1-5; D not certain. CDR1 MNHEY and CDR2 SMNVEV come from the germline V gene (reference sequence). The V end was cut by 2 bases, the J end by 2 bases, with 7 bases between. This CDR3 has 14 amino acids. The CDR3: CASSLRDGNQPQHF. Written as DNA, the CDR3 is TGTGCCAGCAGTTTACGGGATGGCAATCAGCCCCAGCATTTT.

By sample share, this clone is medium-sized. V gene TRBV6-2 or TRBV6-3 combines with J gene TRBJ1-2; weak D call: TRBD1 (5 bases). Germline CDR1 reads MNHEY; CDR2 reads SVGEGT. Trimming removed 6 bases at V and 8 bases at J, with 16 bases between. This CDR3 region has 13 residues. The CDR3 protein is CASSPAPGSGYTF. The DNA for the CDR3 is TGTGCCAGCAGCCCCGCTCCAGGGTCCGGCTACACCTTC.

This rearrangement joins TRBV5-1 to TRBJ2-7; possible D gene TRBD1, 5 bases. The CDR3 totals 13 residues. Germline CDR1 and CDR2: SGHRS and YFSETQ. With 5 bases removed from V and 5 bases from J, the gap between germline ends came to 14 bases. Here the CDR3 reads CASRPDKGDEQYF. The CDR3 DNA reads TGCGCCAGCAGGCCGGACAAAGGGGACGAGCAGTACTTC.

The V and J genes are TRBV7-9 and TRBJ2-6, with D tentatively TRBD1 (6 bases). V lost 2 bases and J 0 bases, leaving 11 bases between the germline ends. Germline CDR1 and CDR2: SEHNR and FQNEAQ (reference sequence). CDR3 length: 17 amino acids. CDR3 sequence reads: CASSLFEQGSGANVLTF. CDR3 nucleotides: TGTGCCAGCAGCTTATTTGAACAGGGCTCTGGGGCCAACGTCCTGACTTTC.

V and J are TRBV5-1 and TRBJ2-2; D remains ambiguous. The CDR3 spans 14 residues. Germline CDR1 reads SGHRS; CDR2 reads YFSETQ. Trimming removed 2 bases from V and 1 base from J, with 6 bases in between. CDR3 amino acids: CASSFSRNTGELFF. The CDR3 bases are TGCGCCAGCAGCTTCTCCAGGAACACCGGGGAGCTGTTTTTT.

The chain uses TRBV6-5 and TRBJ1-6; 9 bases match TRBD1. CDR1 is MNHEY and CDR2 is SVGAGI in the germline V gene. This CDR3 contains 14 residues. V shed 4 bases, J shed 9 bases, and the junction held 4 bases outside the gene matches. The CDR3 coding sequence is TGTGCCAGCAGTTCGACAGGGGGGCGTTCACCCCTCCACTTT. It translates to CASSSTGGRSPLHF.

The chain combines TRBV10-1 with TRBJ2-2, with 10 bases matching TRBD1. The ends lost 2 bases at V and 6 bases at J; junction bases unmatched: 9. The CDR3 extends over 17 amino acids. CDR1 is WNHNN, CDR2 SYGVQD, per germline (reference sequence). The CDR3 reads CASSERTGGGIPGELFF. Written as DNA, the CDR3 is TGCGCCAGCAGTGAGCGGACAGGGGGTGGAATACCCGGGGAGCTGTTTTTT.

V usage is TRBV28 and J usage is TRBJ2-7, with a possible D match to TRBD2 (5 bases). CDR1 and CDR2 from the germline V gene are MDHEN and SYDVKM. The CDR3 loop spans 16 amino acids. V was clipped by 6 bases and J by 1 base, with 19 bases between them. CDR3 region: CASSFQRSVSSYEQYF. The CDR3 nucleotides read TGTGCCAGCAGCTTCCAGCGGTCGGTCTCGTCCTACGAGCAGTACTTC.

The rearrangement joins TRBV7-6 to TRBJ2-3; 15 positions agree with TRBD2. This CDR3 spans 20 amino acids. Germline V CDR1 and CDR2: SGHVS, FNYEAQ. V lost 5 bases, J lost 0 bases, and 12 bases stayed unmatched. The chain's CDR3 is CASSNLGGLAGGGSTDTQYF. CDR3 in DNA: TGTGCCAGCAGCAACCTAGGGGGACTAGCGGGGGGCGGCAGCACAGATACGCAGTATTTT.

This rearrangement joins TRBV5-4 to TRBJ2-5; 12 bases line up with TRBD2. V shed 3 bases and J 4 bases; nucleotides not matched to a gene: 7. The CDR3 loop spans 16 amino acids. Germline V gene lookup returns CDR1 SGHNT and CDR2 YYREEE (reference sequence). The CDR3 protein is CASSSPTSGGGETQYF. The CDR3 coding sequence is TGTGCCAGCAGCTCCCCGACTAGCGGGGGAGGAGAGACCCAGTACTTC. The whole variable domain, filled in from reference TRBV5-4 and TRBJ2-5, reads ETGVTQSPTHLIKTRGQQVTLRCSSQSGHNTVSWYQQALGQGPQFIFQYYREEENGRGNFPPRFSGLQFPNYSSELNVNALELDDSALYLCASSSPTSGGGETQYFGPGTRLLVL.

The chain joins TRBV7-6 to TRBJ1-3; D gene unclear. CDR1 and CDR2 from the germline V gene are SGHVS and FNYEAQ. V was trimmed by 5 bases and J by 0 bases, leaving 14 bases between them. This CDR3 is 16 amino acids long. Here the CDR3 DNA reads TGTGCCAGCAGCCCCGAACTCCCTGCCTCTGGAAACACCATATATTTT. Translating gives CASSPELPASGNTIYF.

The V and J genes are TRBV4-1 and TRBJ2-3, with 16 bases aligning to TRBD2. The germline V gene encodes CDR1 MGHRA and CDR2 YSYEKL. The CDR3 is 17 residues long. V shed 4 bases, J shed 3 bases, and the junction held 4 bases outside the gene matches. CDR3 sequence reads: CASSRGLAGGPTDTQYF. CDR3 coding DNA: TGCGCCAGCAGCCGGGGACTAGCGGGAGGGCCGACAGATACGCAGTATTTT.

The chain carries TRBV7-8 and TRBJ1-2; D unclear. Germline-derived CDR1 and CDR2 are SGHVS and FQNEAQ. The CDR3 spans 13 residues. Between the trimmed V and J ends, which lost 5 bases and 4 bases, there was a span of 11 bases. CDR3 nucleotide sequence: TGTGCCAGCAGCCTGGCTCCCCCCTATGGCTACACCTTC. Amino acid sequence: CASSLAPPYGYTF.

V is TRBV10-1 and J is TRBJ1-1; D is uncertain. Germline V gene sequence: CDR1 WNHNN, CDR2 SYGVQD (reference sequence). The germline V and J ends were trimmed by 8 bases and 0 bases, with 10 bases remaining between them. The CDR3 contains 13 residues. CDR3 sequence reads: CASSQDLNTEAFF. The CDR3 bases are TGCGCCAGCTCGCAAGACTTGAACACTGAAGCTTTCTTT.

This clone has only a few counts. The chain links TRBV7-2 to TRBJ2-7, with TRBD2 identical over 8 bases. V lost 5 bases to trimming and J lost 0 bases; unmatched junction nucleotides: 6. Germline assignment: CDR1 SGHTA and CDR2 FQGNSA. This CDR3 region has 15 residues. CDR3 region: CASSEAGTSSYEQYF. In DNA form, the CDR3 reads TGTGCCAGCAGCGAGGCCGGGACTAGCTCCTACGAGCAGTACTTC.

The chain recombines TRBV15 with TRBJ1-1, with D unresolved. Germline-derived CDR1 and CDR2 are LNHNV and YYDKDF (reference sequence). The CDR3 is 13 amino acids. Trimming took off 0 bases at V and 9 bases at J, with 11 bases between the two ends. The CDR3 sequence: CATSRDLANKAFF. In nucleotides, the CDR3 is TGTGCCACCAGCAGAGATCTGGCCAATAAAGCTTTCTTT.

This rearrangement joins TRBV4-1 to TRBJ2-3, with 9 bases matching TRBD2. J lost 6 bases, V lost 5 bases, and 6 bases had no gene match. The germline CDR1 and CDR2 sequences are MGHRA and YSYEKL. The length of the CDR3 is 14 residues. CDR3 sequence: CASSVLAGFDTQYF. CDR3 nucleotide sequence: TGCGCCAGCAGCGTGCTAGCGGGGTTTGATACGCAGTATTTT.

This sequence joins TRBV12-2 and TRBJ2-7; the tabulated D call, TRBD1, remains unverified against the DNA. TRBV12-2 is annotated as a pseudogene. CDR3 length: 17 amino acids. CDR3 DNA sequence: TGTGCAAGTCGCTCCCATTCCACCGGGACAGGGGTACACGAGCAGTACTTC. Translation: CASRSHSTGTGVHEQYF.

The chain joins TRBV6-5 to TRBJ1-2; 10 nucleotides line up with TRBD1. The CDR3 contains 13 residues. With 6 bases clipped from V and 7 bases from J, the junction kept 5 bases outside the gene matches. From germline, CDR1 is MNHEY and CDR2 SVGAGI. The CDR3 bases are TGTGCCAGCAGACGACAGGGGGCACTTGGCTACACCTTC. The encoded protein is CASRRQGALGYTF.